Sequencing of this TCR beta chain was carried out in a study of T-cell reconstitution after alpha-beta-depleted transplantation in children. Notes on the study in general: Alpha-beta T cells present about two months after transplant were reported to originate from several hundred expanded graft clones. Hyperexpanded clones declined; after one year, newly produced T cells mostly supplied diversity.

Unique molecular identifiers were incorporated during preparation of the TCRbeta library. MiXCR, run by TCRdb on the PCR reads, gives a single entry per CDR3 protein. Among roughly 240,000 distinct CDR3 sequences, 6.5% to 9% were seen once, and the ten largest hold 6.3%. This clonotype was found a few times. Its specificity is unknown. This sequence was found in a male patient younger than 18 who had a stem cell transplant for acute lymphoblastic leukemia, so the T cells may come from the graft donor. The source material was PBMCs, mostly from graft donor cells, sampled 180 days after TCRalphabeta/CD19-depleted stem cell transplant.

The CDR3 spells CASSGQLNTGELFF. In nucleotides, the CDR3 is TGTGCCAGCAGCGGACAGCTCAACACCGGGGAGCTGTTTTTT. The chain joins TRBV5-4 to TRBJ2-2; maybe TRBD1 (6 bases). The CDR3 extends over 14 amino acids. Between the trimmed V and J ends, which lost 4 bases and 2 bases, there was a span of 9 bases. Germline values: CDR1 SGHNT, CDR2 YYREEE (reference sequence).